This TCR beta chain came from a study of shared clonotypes between healthy human individuals. Whole-study context: Three plates each covered CD4 naive and memory; CD8 naive two, CD8 memory one. General study points: Represented diversity (both genetic and exposure-history) was limited by the small number of donors.

The assay was immunoSEQ multiplex PCR, and TCRdb's table has in-frame clones only and misses some. The table lists millions of clones, about 95% of them singletons. J was trimmed by 5 bases and V by 4 bases; bases with no gene match: 4. This CDR3 is built from 14 residues. The germline V gene has CDR1 KGHSH and CDR2 LQKENI. A remark on this clone: Its antigen is unidentified.

In the naive CD8 group, cells lacked CD45RO and were positively selected for CCR7, so terminally differentiated effector memory CD45RA+ cells were left out. V usage is TRBV18 and J usage is TRBJ2-7; 11 nucleotides agree with TRBD2. Sequenced input: naive CD8+ T cells sorted from blood. This TCR derives from a man younger than 35 in good health. The CDR3 region has the DNA TGTGCCAGCTCACAGGGACTAGCGGAACACGAGCAGTACTTC. Protein product: CASSQGLAEHEQYF.